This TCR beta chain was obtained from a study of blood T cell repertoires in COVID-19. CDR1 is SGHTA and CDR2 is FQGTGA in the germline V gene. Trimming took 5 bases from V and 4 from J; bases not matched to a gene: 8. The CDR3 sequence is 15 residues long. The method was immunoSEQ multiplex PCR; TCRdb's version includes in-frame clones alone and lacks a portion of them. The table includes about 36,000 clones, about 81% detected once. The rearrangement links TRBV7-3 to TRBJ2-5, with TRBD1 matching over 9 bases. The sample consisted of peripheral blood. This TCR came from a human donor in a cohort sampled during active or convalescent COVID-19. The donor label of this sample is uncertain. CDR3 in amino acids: CASSPGQGRGETQYF. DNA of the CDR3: TGTGCCAGCAGCCCGGGACAGGGAAGGGGAGAGACCCAGTACTTC.